The 21 T cell receptor beta chains below were found in one sample sequenced in a study of T cell repertoires in cytomegalovirus infection. A single record per CDR3 protein comes from TCRdb applying MiXCR to the reads. Of some 220,000 distinct CDR3 sequences listed, 9% to 15% were seen once; the top ten hold 1.5% to 2%. The sequenced material came from PBMCs. These receptors all come from a human donor in good health (CMV status not recorded). Some clones in this sample may be carry-over from other donors' samples.

This clonotype was observed at least ten times. The rearrangement joins TRBV28 to TRBJ1-5; 9 nucleotides align to TRBD1. V was pared by 4 bases and J by 4 bases, with 8 bases of the junction left unmatched. Germline V gene data show CDR1 as MDHEN and CDR2 as SYDVKM. The CDR3 is 16 amino acids. CDR3 bases: TGTGCCAGCAGTTCGGGGACAGGGCCGTCTAATCAGCCCCAGCATTTT. Its translation: CASSSGTGPSNQPQHF. Filled out from reference TRBV28 and TRBJ1-5, the complete variable domain reads DVKVTQSSRYLVKRTGEKVFLECVQDMDHENMFWYRQDPGLGLRLIYFSYDVKMKEKGDIPEGYSVSREKKERFSLILESASTNQTSMYLCASSSGTGPSNQPQHFGDGTRLSIL.

This clonotype was seen repeatedly, ten times or more. This rearrangement joins TRBV7-2 to TRBJ1-5; tentative D call: TRBD1 (5 bases). The CDR3 has 16 amino acids. Germline-derived CDR1 and CDR2 are SGHTA and FQGNSA. With 1 base removed from V and 2 bases from J, the gap between germline ends came to 12 bases. Written as DNA, the CDR3 is TGTGCCAGCAGCTTAGGGGGGGGTGGGGGCAATCAGCCCCAGCATTTT. This translates into CASSLGGGGGNQPQHF.

In this sample, this clonotype turned up many times. The chain combines TRBV7-2 with TRBJ2-7, with 8 bases that match TRBD1. The J segment lost 7 bases and the V segment lost 5 bases, leaving 10 bases of the junction unmatched. Germline-derived CDR1 and CDR2 are SGHTA and FQGNSA. The CDR3 totals 14 residues. Here the CDR3 DNA reads TGTGCCAGCAGCCCTCCGCAGGGGGCGAGGGAGCAGTACTTC. Translation: CASSPPQGAREQYF.

This clonotype was counted only a few times. The chain's CDR3 is CASSADYLAKNIQYF. CDR3 sequence (DNA): TGTGCCAGCAGCGCCGATTATCTAGCCAAAAACATTCAGTACTTC. The rearrangement uses TRBV2 and TRBJ2-4; D call uncertain. The germline V gene encodes CDR1 SNHLY and CDR2 FYNNEI. V lost 6 bases, J lost 0 bases, and 12 bases lay in between. CDR3 length: 15 amino acids.

This clonotype was observed a few times. The chain combines TRBV20-1 with TRBJ1-3; 7 nucleotides match TRBD1. Trimming at V came to 6 bases and at J to 2 bases, leaving 10 bases not matched to a gene. Looked up from germline, CDR1 is DFQATT and CDR2 is SNEGSKA (reference sequence). This CDR3 is 15 amino acids long. The CDR3 DNA sequence: TGCAGTGCAGCCAGGGGGATGGTAGCTGGAAACACCATATATTTT. This gives the protein CSAARGMVAGNTIYF.

This clonotype has at least ten counts. The chain carries TRBV27 and TRBJ1-5; 12 nucleotides line up with TRBD1. CDR1 MNHEY and CDR2 SMNVEV come from the germline V gene (reference sequence). The CDR3 is 16 amino acids. V lost 4 bases and J lost 9; bases outside the gene matches: 10. CDR3 residues: CASSSKGTGGVGPQHF. DNA for the CDR3: TGTGCCAGCAGTTCTAAGGGGACAGGGGGCGTCGGGCCCCAGCATTTT.

This clonotype appeared a few times. The V and J genes are TRBV28 and TRBJ1-5, with D perhaps matching TRBD1 (5 bases). V dropped 6 bases and J dropped 5 bases, with 11 bases sitting between them. The V gene's germline CDR1 is MDHEN and CDR2 SYDVKM. The CDR3 consists of 13 residues. CDR3 sequence: CASSRQGHQPQHF. In DNA, the CDR3 is TGTGCCAGCAGCCGGCAGGGACATCAGCCCCAGCATTTT.

The rearrangement links TRBV4-3 to TRBJ1-3; TRBD1 might be the D (5 bases). This CDR3 region has 15 residues. Trimming stripped 0 bases from V and 0 bases from J, with 6 bases between. The germline CDR1 and CDR2 sequences are LGHNA and YSLEER. The CDR3 here is CASSQDDSSGNTIYF. CDR3 DNA sequence: TGCGCCAGCAGCCAAGATGACAGCTCTGGAAACACCATATATTTT.

Ten or more counts support this clonotype. The chain recombines TRBV28 with TRBJ1-5; D not certain. Germline values: CDR1 MDHEN, CDR2 SYDVKM. V was trimmed by 3 bases and J by 6 bases, leaving 12 bases between them. This CDR3 is 14 amino acids long. The CDR3 is CASSLPPRGQPQHF. The DNA of the CDR3 is TGTGCCAGCAGTTTGCCGCCCCGCGGTCAGCCCCAGCATTTT.

This clonotype was seen many times. V usage is TRBV7-2 and J usage is TRBJ1-5; D not certain. This CDR3 has 15 residues. Deletions cut 5 bases from V and 0 bases from J, with 11 bases between. Germline CDR1 and CDR2: SGHTA and FQGNSA. The CDR3: CASSPQRNSNQPQHF. The CDR3 DNA follows: TGTGCCAGCAGCCCACAACGTAATAGCAATCAGCCCCAGCATTTT.

This clonotype was seen more than once but under ten times. V is TRBV10-3 and J is TRBJ2-1; D might be TRBD2 (5 bases). Trimming left V 7 bases short and J 7 bases short, with 11 bases between. From germline, CDR1 is ENHRY and CDR2 SYGVKD. The CDR3 consists of 12 residues. The CDR3 loop is CAIKGQRNEQFF. CDR3 coding DNA: TGTGCCATCAAAGGCCAGCGGAATGAGCAGTTCTTC.

This clonotype was counted at least ten times. The chain combines TRBV6-2 or TRBV6-3 with TRBJ2-7; 9 bases align to TRBD1. J lost 2 bases, V lost 6 bases, and 5 bases had no gene match. There are 14 residues in the CDR3. Germline lookup yields CDR1 MNHEY and CDR2 SVGEGT. This CDR3 is CASSRTGEAYEQYF. The CDR3 DNA reads as TGTGCCAGCAGCCGGACAGGGGAAGCCTACGAGCAGTACTTC.

This clonotype was seen only a few times. The chain uses TRBV29-1 and TRBJ1-5; 9 bases fit TRBD1. Trimming cost V 8 bases and J 6 bases; bases outside gene matches: 8. Germline V gene data show CDR1 as SQVTM and CDR2 as ANQGSEA. The CDR3 runs 13 residues. CDR3 DNA: TGCAGCTACGGGACAGGGTCGGGTCAGCCCCAGCATTTT. Its translation: CSYGTGSGQPQHF.

Many counts were recorded for this clonotype. The rearrangement uses TRBV7-2 and TRBJ1-1; no clear D. Germline-derived CDR1 and CDR2 are SGHTA and FQGNSA. There are 17 residues in the CDR3. V was clipped by 0 bases and J by 0 bases, with 14 bases between them. The CDR3: CASSLAFQTGLNTEAFF. CDR3 coding DNA: TGTGCCAGCAGCTTAGCGTTTCAGACCGGCCTGAACACTGAAGCTTTCTTT.

This clonotype was found a few times. The J gene is TRBJ1-1, the V gene TRBV3-1, with D tentatively TRBD1 (5 bases). This CDR3 comprises 15 residues. Germline V gives CDR1 LGHDT, CDR2 YNNKEL (reference sequence). Trimming took 4 bases from V and 0 from J, leaving 12 bases between them. This chain's CDR3 is CASSPPGVLNTEAFF. CDR3 coding DNA: TGTGCCAGCAGCCCCCCGGGGGTCTTGAACACTGAAGCTTTCTTT.

The V call is TRBV19, the J call TRBJ2-3, with a tentative D call TRBD2 (5 bases). Trimming removed 6 bases from V and 0 bases from J, with 7 bases in between. The germline CDR1 and CDR2 sequences are LNHDA and SQIVND (reference sequence). This CDR3 contains 13 residues. CDR3 sequence: CASRRVSTDTQYF. The CDR3, as DNA: TGTGCCAGTAGGAGGGTTAGCACAGATACGCAGTATTTT.

This chain links TRBV6-5 with TRBJ1-5; 7 positions match TRBD1. The CDR3 spans 16 residues. Germline V gene lookup returns CDR1 MNHEY and CDR2 SVGAGI. With 4 bases clipped from V and 4 bases from J, the junction kept 10 bases outside the gene matches. The CDR3 DNA reads as TGTGCCAGCAGTTCCTACGCTACAGGGGAGAATCAGCCCCAGCATTTT. Translated, it gives CASSSYATGENQPQHF.

This clonotype was observed a handful of times. The chain combines TRBV6-1 with TRBJ2-5; 11 nucleotides line up with TRBD2. Germline V gene sequence: CDR1 MNHNS, CDR2 SASEGT. V was pared by 5 bases and J by 1 base, with 6 bases of the junction left unmatched. This CDR3 has 16 residues. The CDR3 nucleotides are TGTGCCAGCAGTATACCTAGCGGGGGGCTCCAAGAGACCCAGTACTTC. It specifies CASSIPSGGLQETQYF.

The chain has TRBV20-1 and TRBJ2-7; 11 bases line up with TRBD2. V was clipped by 3 bases and J by 2 bases; unmatched bases: 0. The CDR3 runs to 13 residues. The germline V gene has CDR1 DFQATT and CDR2 SNEGSKA (reference sequence). The CDR3 DNA reads TGCAGTGCTAGGACTAGCGGGACCTACGAGCAGTACTTC. Encoded protein: CSARTSGTYEQYF.

This clonotype came up many times. The CDR3 bases are TGTGCCAGCAAACCCACCGAAACTAGCGGGGGGATAGGCACAGATACGCAGTATTTT. It specifies CASKPTETSGGIGTDTQYF. The J gene is TRBJ2-3, the V gene TRBV6-2 or TRBV6-3; 12 nucleotides align to TRBD2. CDR1 and CDR2 from the germline V gene are MNHEY and SVGEGT. V gave up 7 bases and J gave up 1 base; unmatched junction bases: 15. CDR3 size: 19 residues.

This clonotype was seen repeatedly, ten times or more. V gene TRBV7-2 combines with J gene TRBJ2-5; D not resolved. CDR1 and CDR2 from the germline V gene are SGHTA and FQGNSA. V lost 2 bases and J 5 bases, leaving 9 bases between the germline ends. This CDR3 comprises 13 residues. The CDR3 is CASSLTFGETQYF. CDR3 DNA: TGTGCCAGCAGCTTAACGTTCGGGGAGACCCAGTACTTC.